This T cell receptor beta chain comes out of a study of cytomegalovirus exposure and HLA in healthy donors. Study results and limitations: Among TCR beta chains, those listed as cytomegalovirus-associated numbered over 150. It has been reported that TCR beta sequences accurately predicted the HLA-A and HLA-B alleles of most subjects. Later analysis associated a missense DCLRE1C variant with TCR beta V- and J-gene trimming. Per a prior analysis, the majority of TCR beta V segments were productive roughly 87% or roughly 30% of the time.

As for this clone: The antigen is undetermined.

Primers for the PCR totalled 60 Vbeta and 13 Jbeta. TCRdb's table, derived via immunoSEQ multiplex PCR, lists solely in-frame clones and lacks some. The sample has about 95,000 clones, 70% seen once. Input material: PBMCs. This TCR was sampled from a woman aged 45-65 years in good health and CMV-seropositive.

The CDR3 DNA reads TGTGCCAGTAGTATAGGGTTCGCGGCCTTGAACACTGAAGCTTTCTTT. It specifies CASSIGFAALNTEAFF. This chain connects TRBV19 to TRBJ1-1; no clear D gene. Germline V gene sequence: CDR1 LNHDA, CDR2 SQIVND (reference sequence). CDR3 size: 16 residues. V was cut by 1 base and J by 0 bases, with 12 bases left in between.